This T cell receptor (beta chain) is drawn from a study of shared clonotypes between healthy human individuals. The protocol was immunoSEQ multiplex PCR, while the TCRdb copy is restricted to in-frame clones and leaves out a portion. The sample includes approximately 840,000 clones, 95% to 97% of them seen just once. The V gene's germline CDR1 is SGDLS and CDR2 YYNGEE. The CDR3 extends over 15 amino acids. The ends lost 3 bases at V and 2 bases at J; junction bases unmatched: 7. Naive CD8 cells lacked CD45RO, underwent positive selection for CCR7 and left out terminally differentiated effector memory CD45RA+ cells. Study conclusions and caveats: What naive subsets generally showed was a larger estimated richness than memory subsets showed.

This clone turned up a few times. Antigen: not known. The receptor comes from a man aged 25-40 years in good health. The chain recombines TRBV9 with TRBJ2-5; TRBD1 matches at 7 bases. Sequencing was carried out using naive CD8+ T cells sorted from blood. The CDR3 nucleotides read TGTGCCAGCAGCGAAGGACAGGTTCAACAAGAGACCCAGTACTTC. It is translated as CASSEGQVQQETQYF.